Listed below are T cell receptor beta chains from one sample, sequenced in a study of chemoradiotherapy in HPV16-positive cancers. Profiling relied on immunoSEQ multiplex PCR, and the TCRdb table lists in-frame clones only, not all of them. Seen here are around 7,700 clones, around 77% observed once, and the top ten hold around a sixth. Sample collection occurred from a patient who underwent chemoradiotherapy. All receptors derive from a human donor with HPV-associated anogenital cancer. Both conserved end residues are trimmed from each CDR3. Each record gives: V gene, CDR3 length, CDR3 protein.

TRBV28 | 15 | ASSPWRGSSYNSPLH
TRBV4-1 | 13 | ASSQAPLGGSPLH
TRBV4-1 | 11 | ASSQDKDQPQH
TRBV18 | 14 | ASSEKSGGRFTEAF
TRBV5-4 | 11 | ASSADLNTEAF
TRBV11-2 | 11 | ASSPERYNEQF
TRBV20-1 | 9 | SARSGGLTF
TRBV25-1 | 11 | ASMDSAGNTIY
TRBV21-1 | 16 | ASSNRPGTGNPNYGYT
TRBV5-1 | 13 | ASSLGQTSTDTQY
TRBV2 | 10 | ASRGTTRPKY
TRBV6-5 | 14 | ASSYSVQGISAEAF
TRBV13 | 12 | ASSKGHLNQPQH
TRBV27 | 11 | ASSFTAGGEQY
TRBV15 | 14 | ATSRDRGASTDTQY
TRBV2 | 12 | ASSRQAATDTQY
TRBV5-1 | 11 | ASSLTGNTEAF
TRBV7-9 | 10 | ASSFTNEKLF
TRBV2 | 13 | ASSYGQGRTYEQY
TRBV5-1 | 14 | ASRLKPPPPNYGYT
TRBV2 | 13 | ASSALAGGGDTQY
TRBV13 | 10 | ASSPLGETQY
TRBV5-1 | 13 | ASSLGGLSSTEAF
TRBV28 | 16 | ASSSFGTGGFYGYGYT
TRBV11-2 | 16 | ASSLVGLQTSFGYEQY
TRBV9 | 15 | ASSVATGGKNTGELF
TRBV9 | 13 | ASSVGGAPPDTQY
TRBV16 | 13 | ASSPFRGRGSPLH
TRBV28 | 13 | ASSLTVSTGNEQF
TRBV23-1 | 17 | ASSHSGTGRETSNQPQH
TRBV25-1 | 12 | ASRPPGGRNGYT
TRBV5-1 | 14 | ASSLAATGVDTEAF
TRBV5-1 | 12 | ASSPTGFNQPQH
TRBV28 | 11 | AIVDSRNEKLF
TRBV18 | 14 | ASSPSTVNSNQPQH
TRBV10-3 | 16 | AISKMYAQQGTNTEAF
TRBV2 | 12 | ASGSGALYNEQF
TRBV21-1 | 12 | ASSPTGRNTEAF
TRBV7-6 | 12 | ASSFMGAPYEQY
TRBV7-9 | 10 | ASSLRVGEAF
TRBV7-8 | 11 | ASSSRLPNEAF
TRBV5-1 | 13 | ASSIGTASGNTIY
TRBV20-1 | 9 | SAEGTYEQY
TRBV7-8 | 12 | ASSLEGADTEAF
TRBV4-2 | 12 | ASSQWVNTGELF
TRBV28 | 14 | ASSLSSGTVPLKAF
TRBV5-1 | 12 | ASNAGTGALEAF
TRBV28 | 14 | ASSLLGQGNNSPLH